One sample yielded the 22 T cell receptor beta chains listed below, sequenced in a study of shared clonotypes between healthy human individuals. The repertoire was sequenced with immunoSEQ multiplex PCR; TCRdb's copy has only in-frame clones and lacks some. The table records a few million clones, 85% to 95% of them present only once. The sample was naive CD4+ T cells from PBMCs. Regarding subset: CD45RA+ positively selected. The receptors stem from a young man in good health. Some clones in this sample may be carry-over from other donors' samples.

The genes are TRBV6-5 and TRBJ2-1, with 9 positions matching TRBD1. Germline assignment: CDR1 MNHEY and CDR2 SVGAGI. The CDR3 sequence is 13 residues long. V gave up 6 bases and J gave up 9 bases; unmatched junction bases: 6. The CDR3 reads CASSRGQGGEQFF. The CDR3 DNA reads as TGTGCCAGCAGCCGGGGACAGGGCGGTGAGCAGTTCTTC.

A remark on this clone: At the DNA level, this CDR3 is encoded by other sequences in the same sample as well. This CDR3 is CASSLLGAPYEQYF. CDR3 coding DNA: TGCGCCAGCAGCTTGTTAGGGGCCCCCTACGAGCAGTACTTC. The chain combines TRBV5-1 with TRBJ2-7; TRBD1 might be the D (5 bases). The V gene lost 1 base and the J gene lost 2 bases, with 10 bases spanning the gap. The length of the CDR3 is 14 residues. Germline CDR1 and CDR2: SGHRS and YFSETQ.

The CDR3, as DNA: TGTGCCAGTAGCTTAGGGACTAGCGGGAGGGTCTATGAGCAGTTCTTC. Its translation is CASSLGTSGRVYEQFF. The chain uses TRBV19 and TRBJ2-1; 16 nucleotides agree with TRBD2. The CDR3 length is 16 residues. J was trimmed by 8 bases and V by 6 bases; bases with no gene match: 7. CDR1 is LNHDA, CDR2 SQIVND, per germline (reference sequence).

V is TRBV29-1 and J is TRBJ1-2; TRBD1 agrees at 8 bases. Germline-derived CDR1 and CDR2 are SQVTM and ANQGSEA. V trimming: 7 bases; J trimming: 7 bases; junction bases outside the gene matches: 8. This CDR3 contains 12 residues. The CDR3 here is CSAGTGDGGYTF. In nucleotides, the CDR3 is TGCAGCGCTGGGACAGGTGATGGTGGCTACACCTTC.

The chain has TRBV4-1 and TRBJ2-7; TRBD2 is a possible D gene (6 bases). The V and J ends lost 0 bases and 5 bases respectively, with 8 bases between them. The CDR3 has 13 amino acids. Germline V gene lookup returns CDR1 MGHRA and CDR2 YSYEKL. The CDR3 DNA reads TGCGCCAGCAGCCAAGAATGGGGGGACGAGCAGTACTTC. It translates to CASSQEWGDEQYF.

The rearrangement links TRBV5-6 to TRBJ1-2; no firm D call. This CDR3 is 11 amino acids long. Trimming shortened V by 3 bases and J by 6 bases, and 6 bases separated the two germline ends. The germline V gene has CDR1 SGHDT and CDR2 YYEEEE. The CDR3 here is CASSSANGYTF. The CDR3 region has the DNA TGTGCCAGCAGCTCCGCTAATGGCTACACCTTC.

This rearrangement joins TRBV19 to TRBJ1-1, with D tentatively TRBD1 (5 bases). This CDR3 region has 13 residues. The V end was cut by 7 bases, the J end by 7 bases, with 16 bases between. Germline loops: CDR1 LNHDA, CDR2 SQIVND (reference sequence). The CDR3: CASNSGRRFEAFF. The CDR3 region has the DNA TGTGCCAGTAACTCGGGACGCCGCTTTGAAGCTTTCTTT.

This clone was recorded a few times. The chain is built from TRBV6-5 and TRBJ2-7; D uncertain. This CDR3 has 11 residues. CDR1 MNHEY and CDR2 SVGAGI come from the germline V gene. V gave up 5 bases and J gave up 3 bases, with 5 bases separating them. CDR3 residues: CASSKGYEQYF. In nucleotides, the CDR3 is TGTGCCAGCAGTAAAGGCTACGAGCAGTACTTC.

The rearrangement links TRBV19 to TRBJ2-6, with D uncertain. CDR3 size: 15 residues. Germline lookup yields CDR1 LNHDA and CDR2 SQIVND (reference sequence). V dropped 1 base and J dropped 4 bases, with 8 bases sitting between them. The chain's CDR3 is CASSIVGPGANVLTF. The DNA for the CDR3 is TGTGCCAGTAGTATAGTAGGGCCCGGGGCCAACGTCCTGACTTTC. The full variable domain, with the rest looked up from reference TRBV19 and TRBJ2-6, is DGGITQSPKYLFRKEGQNVTLSCEQNLNHDAMYWYRQDPGQGLRLIYYSQIVNDFQKGDIAEGYSVSREKKESFPLTVTSAQKNPTAFYLCASSIVGPGANVLTFGAGSRLTVL.

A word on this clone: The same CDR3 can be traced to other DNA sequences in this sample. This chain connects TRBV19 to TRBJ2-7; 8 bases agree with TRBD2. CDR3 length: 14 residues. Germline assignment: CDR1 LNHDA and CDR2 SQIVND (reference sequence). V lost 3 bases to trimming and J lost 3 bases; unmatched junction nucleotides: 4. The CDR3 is CASSISGTSYEQYF. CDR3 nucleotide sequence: TGTGCCAGTAGTATCTCCGGGACTAGCTACGAGCAGTACTTC.

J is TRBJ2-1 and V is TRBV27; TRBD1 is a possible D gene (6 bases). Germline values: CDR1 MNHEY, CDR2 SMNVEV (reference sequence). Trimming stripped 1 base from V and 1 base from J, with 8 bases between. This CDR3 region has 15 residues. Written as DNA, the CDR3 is TGTGCCAGCAGTTTATTACAGGGATCCTACAATGAGCAGTTCTTC. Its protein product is CASSLLQGSYNEQFF.

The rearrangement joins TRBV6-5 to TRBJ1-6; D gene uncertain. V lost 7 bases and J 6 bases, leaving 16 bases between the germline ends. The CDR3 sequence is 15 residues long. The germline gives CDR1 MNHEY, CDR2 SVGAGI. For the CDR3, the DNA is TGTGCCAGCACCCAAGGAGAATTACTTAATTCACCCCTCCACTTT. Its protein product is CASTQGELLNSPLHF.

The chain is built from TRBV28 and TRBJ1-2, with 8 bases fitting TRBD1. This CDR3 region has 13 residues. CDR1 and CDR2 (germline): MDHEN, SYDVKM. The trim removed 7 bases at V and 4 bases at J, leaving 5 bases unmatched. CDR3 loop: CASNRQGTYGYTF. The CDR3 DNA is TGTGCCAGCAACCGACAGGGGACCTATGGCTACACCTTC.

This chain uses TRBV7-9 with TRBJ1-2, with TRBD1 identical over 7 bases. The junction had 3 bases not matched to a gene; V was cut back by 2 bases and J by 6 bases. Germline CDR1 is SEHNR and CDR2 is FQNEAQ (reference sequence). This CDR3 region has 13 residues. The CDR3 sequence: CASSLPGGDGYTF. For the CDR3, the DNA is TGTGCCAGCAGCTTACCAGGGGGAGATGGCTACACCTTC.

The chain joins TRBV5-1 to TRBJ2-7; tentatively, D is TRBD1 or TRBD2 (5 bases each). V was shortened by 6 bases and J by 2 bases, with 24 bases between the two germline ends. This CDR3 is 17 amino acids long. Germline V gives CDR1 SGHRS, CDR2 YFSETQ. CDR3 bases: TGCGCCAGCAAGTGGGGATTGGGGGAGACAGCACCCTACGAGCAGTACTTC. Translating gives CASKWGLGETAPYEQYF. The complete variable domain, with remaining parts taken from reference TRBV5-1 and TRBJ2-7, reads KAGVTQTPRYLIKTRGQQVTLSCSPISGHRSVSWYQQTPGQGLQFLFEYFSETQRNKGNFPGRFSGRQFSNSRSEMNVSTLELGDSALYLCASKWGLGETAPYEQYFGPGTRLTVT.

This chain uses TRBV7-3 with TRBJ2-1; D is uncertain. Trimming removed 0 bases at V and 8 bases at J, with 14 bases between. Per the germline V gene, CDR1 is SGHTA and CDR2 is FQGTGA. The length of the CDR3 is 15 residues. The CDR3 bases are TGTGCCAGCAGCTTAACGGCGGTACCCCCAGATGAGCAGTTCTTC. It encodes CASSLTAVPPDEQFF.

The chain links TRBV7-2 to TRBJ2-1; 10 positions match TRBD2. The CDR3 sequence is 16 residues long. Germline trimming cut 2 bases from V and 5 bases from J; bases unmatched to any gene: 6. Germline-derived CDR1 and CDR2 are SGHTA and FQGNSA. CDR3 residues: CASSLTKLAGNNEQFF. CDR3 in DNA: TGTGCCAGCAGCTTAACAAAACTAGCGGGGAACAATGAGCAGTTCTTC.

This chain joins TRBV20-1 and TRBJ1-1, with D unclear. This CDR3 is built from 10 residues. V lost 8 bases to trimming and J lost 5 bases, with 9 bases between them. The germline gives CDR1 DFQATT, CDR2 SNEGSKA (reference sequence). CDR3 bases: TGCAGTAGCTACAGAACTGAAGCTTTCTTT. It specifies CSSYRTEAFF.

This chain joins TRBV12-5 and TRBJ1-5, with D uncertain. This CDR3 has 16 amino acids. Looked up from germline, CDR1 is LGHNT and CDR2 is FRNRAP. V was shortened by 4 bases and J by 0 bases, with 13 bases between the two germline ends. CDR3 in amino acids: CASGSAGKDSNQPQHF. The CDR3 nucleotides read TGTGCTAGTGGTTCGGCCGGCAAGGATAGCAATCAGCCCCAGCATTTT.

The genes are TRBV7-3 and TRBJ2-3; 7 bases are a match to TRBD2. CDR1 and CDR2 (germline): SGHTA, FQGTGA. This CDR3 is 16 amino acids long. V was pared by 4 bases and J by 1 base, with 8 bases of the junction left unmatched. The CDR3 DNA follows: TGTGCCAGCAGCTCCAGAGCGGGGTCTGGCACAGATACGCAGTATTTT. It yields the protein CASSSRAGSGTDTQYF.

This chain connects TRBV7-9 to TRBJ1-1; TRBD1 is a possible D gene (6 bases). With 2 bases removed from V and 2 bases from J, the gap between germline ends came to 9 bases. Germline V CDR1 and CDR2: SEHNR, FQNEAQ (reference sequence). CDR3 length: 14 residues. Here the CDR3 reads CASSLTGINTEAFF. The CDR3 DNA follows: TGTGCCAGCAGCTTAACAGGGATAAACACTGAAGCTTTCTTT.

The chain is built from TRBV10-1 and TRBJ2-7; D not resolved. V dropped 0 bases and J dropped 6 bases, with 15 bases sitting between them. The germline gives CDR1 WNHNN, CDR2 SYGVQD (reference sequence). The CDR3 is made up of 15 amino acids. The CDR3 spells CASSESSFGESEQYF. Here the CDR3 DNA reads TGCGCCAGCAGTGAGTCTAGTTTCGGAGAGAGCGAGCAGTACTTC.